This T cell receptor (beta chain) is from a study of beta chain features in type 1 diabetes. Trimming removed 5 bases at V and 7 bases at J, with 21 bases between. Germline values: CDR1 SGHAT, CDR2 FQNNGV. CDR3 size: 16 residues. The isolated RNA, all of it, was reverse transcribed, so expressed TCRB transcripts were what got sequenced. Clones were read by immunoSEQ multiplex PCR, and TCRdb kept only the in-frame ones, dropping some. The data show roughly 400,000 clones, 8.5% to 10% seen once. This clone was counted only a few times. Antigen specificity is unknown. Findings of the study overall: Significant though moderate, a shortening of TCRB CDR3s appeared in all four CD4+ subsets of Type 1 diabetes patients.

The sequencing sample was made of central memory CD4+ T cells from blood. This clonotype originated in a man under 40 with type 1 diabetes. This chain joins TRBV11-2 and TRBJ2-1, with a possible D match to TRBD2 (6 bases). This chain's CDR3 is CASSPRGSGQRNEQFF. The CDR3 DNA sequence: TGTGCCAGCAGCCCCCGCGGTAGCGGTCAGCGGAATGAGCAGTTCTTC.